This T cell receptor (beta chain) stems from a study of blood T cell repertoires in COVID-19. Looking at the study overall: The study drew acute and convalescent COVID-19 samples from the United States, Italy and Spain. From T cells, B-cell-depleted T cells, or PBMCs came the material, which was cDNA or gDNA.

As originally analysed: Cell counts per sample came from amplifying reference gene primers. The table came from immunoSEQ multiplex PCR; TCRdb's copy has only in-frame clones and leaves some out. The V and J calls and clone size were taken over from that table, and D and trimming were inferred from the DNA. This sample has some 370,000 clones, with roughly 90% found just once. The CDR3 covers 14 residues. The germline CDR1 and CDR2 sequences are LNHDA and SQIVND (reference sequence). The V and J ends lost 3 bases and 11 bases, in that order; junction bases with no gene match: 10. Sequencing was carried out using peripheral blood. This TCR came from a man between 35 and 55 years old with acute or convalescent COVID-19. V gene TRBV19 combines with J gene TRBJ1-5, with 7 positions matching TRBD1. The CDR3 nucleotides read TGTGCCAGTAGTATTCCAGGGGGGTTCGCGGCCCAGCATTTT. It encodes CASSIPGGFAAQHF.